The T cell receptor (beta chain) described here comes from a study of early T cells in non-severe SARS-CoV-2 infection. This clonotype was counted a few times. This CDR3 contains 13 residues. CDR1 SEHNR and CDR2 FQNEAQ come from the germline V gene (reference sequence). V lost 3 bases to trimming and J lost 8 bases, with 13 bases between them. TCRdb reprocessed the 5' RACE reads with MiXCR, giving one entry per CDR3 protein. The table shows 55,000 or so distinct CDR3 sequences, with about 9.9% occurring only once. The TCR comes from an adult who was a healthcare worker with PCR-confirmed SARS-CoV-2 infection or an uninfected control (not recorded which). This chain uses TRBV7-9 with TRBJ1-1, with D hard to call. Specimen: whole blood. The CDR3 coding sequence is TGTGCCAGCAGCTTCGAGGTGGAGGGAGAAGCTTTCTTT. Translating it yields CASSFEVEGEAFF.